The text below deals with one T cell receptor beta chain. Germline V gene data show CDR1 as LGHDT and CDR2 as YNNKEL (reference sequence). The CDR3 totals 18 residues. The V and J ends lost 1 base and 4 bases, in that order; junction bases with no gene match: 7. The entry originates in a study of blood T cell repertoires in COVID-19. Authors' processing steps: The authors estimated nucleated cell counts from reference gene primer amplification. Sequencing was performed with immunoSEQ multiplex PCR; in TCRdb, only in-frame clones are kept and a portion is missing. That table gives V, J and clone size, and the DNA gave D and trimming. Of a few hundred thousand clones listed, about 88% are singletons. All enrollees were about 18 to 100 years old and from roughly 26 US areas. In assigning cohorts, the study relied on participant-reported clinical history.

The sequence came from a woman in her 30s who had recovered from COVID-19. The rearrangement links TRBV3-1 (or the pseudogene TRBV3-2) to TRBJ2-2; 12 bases line up with TRBD2. Material for sequencing was PBMCs or T cells enriched from blood (not recorded which). CDR3 protein: CASSQGGTSGPSTGELFF. DNA for the CDR3: TGTGCCAGCAGCCAAGGTGGGACTAGCGGGCCCAGCACCGGGGAGCTGTTTTTT.